A selection of T cell receptor beta chains follows, all from one sample in a study of cytomegalovirus exposure and HLA in healthy donors. Here immunoSEQ multiplex PCR was the method, and the copy in TCRdb shows in-frame clones only, minus some. Of a few hundred thousand clones listed, 80% to 90% are singletons. Sample: PBMCs. These receptors were taken from a man aged 25-45 years in good health and CMV-seronegative. CDR3s include the opening cysteine and the closing phenylalanine or tryptophan. Fields, in order: clone size, J gene, V gene, D gene, CDR3 protein, CDR3 DNA. A D gene is named only where the DNA matches it firmly. Clone size appears in some rows only: once, few, many, or a class for an expanded clone.

.	TRBJ1-6	TRBV28	TRBD1	CASSPPGTENSPLHF	TGTGCCAGCAGCCCGCCCGGGACAGAGAATTCACCCCTCCACTTT
.	TRBJ2-7	TRBV27	TRBD1	CASSYLSSGQGSYEQYF	TGTGCCAGCTCCTACCTAAGTTCGGGACAGGGGAGCTACGAGCAGTACTTC
few	TRBJ2-7	TRBV5-5	.	CASSSDKSAEQYF	TGTGCCAGCAGCTCCGACAAGTCCGCCGAGCAGTACTTC
.	TRBJ1-5	TRBV23-1	.	CASSQSKPGEDPRSNQPQHF	TGCGCCAGCAGTCAATCGAAACCGGGAGAGGACCCGAGGAGCAATCAGCCCCAGCATTTT
.	TRBJ2-3	TRBV11-2	.	CASTAGATGGDTQYF	TGTGCCAGCACTGCAGGGGCCACCGGTGGAGATACGCAGTATTTT
.	TRBJ2-7	TRBV7-2	TRBD1	CASSLGQGGSEQYF	TGTGCCAGCAGCCTTGGACAGGGGGGAAGCGAGCAGTACTTC
.	TRBJ1-1	TRBV7-9	.	CASSERAPTEAFF	TGTGCCAGCAGCGAGCGGGCCCCCACTGAAGCTTTCTTT
.	TRBJ1-5	TRBV5-4	.	CASSPFGGAGNQPQHF	TGTGCCAGCAGCCCCTTCGGGGGGGCGGGCAATCAGCCCCAGCATTTT
.	TRBJ2-7	TRBV5-4	TRBD1	CASSIRTGGNEQYF	TGTGCCAGCAGCATCAGGACAGGGGGAAACGAGCAGTACTTC
.	TRBJ2-7	TRBV20-1	.	CSARDAGEQYF	TGCAGTGCTCGCGATGCGGGGGAGCAGTACTTC
.	TRBJ1-2	TRBV27	.	CASSLSRGNYGYTF	TGTGCCAGCAGTTTATCCAGGGGCAACTATGGCTACACCTTC
.	TRBJ2-1	TRBV19	TRBD1	CASRSQGAENEQFF	TGTGCCAGTAGGAGCCAGGGGGCTGAGAATGAGCAGTTCTTC
.	TRBJ2-1	TRBV2	.	CASRSPRHYNEQFF	TGTGCCAGCCGATCCCCTCGACACTACAATGAGCAGTTCTTC
.	TRBJ2-5	TRBV18	TRBD1	CASSHRGDQETQYF	TGTGCCAGCTCCCACAGGGGGGACCAAGAGACCCAGTACTTC
.	TRBJ2-5	TRBV7-6	TRBD1	CASSPDRGPRLFQETQYF	TGTGCCAGCAGCCCCGACAGGGGGCCACGACTTTTCCAAGAGACCCAGTACTTC
.	TRBJ1-2	TRBV7-9	.	CASSLSEGNYGYTF	TGTGCCAGCAGCTTGTCCGAGGGTAACTATGGCTACACCTTC
.	TRBJ2-3	TRBV6-1	.	CASSDGPGLISTDTQYF	TGTGCCAGCAGTGACGGCCCAGGACTGATTAGCACAGATACGCAGTATTTT
few	TRBJ2-5	TRBV5-6	.	CASRDWEAFGRETQYF	TGTGCCAGCAGAGATTGGGAGGCTTTTGGGAGGGAGACCCAGTACTTC
.	TRBJ2-1	TRBV28	TRBD2	CASSLTSGDPAYNEQFF	TGTGCCAGCAGTCTGACTAGCGGGGACCCTGCCTACAATGAGCAGTTCTTC
.	TRBJ2-1	TRBV27	.	CASSYQVDTAYNEQFF	TGTGCCAGCAGTTATCAAGTAGACACAGCCTACAATGAGCAGTTCTTC
.	TRBJ2-2	TRBV9	TRBD2	CASSVTGGPTGELFF	TGTGCCAGCAGCGTCACGGGGGGGCCGACCGGGGAGCTGTTTTTT
.	TRBJ1-2	TRBV18	TRBD1	CASSPRDSLYGYTF	TGTGCCAGCTCACCACGGGACAGCCTGTATGGCTACACCTTC
few	TRBJ2-1	TRBV5-4	TRBD1	CASSRTGTSNEQFF	TGTGCCAGCAGCCGGACAGGTACCTCCAATGAGCAGTTCTTC
.	TRBJ2-7	TRBV6-1	.	CASSEGLETPEQYF	TGTGCCAGCAGTGAAGGGCTGGAGACCCCCGAGCAGTACTTC
.	TRBJ2-5	TRBV6-1	TRBD1	CASRDRGRGQTQYF	TGTGCCAGCAGGGACAGGGGGAGGGGGCAGACCCAGTACTTC
.	TRBJ1-2	TRBV5-4	.	CASSFGEDYGYTF	TGTGCCAGCAGCTTTGGGGAGGACTATGGCTACACCTTC
few	TRBJ1-5	TRBV10-2	.	CASGWDTNQPQHF	TGCGCCAGCGGGTGGGACACCAATCAGCCCCAGCATTTT
.	TRBJ2-3	TRBV28	.	CASRDYGDFTDTQYF	TGTGCCAGCAGGGATTACGGGGACTTCACAGATACGCAGTATTTT
few	TRBJ2-3	TRBV27	.	CASRDSLGDTQYF	TGTGCCAGCCGGGATTCCCTGGGGGATACGCAGTATTTT
few	TRBJ2-2	TRBV9	TRBD2	CASSVATASGGLTGGELFF	TGTGCCAGCAGCGTAGCTACAGCTAGCGGGGGCCTAACGGGCGGGGAGCTGTTTTTT
.	TRBJ2-7	TRBV11-2	.	CASSLEGGPEEQYF	TGTGCCAGCAGCTTAGAAGGAGGACCAGAGGAGCAGTACTTC
.	TRBJ1-1	TRBV7-9	.	CASGVTDLGGDTEAFF	TGTGCCAGCGGGGTAACCGATCTTGGAGGGGACACTGAAGCTTTCTTT
few	TRBJ2-7	TRBV19	.	CASKGAYEQYF	TGTGCCAGTAAGGGGGCCTACGAGCAGTACTTC
.	TRBJ2-3	TRBV4-3	.	CASSPGSTDTQYF	TGCGCCAGCAGCCCAGGGTCCACAGATACGCAGTATTTT
.	TRBJ1-1	TRBV28	.	CASCLVTGAGEAFF	TGTGCCAGCTGCCTCGTCACAGGTGCCGGTGAAGCTTTCTTT
.	TRBJ1-6	TRBV19	TRBD1	CASSLPGQGVGNSPLHF	TGTGCCAGTAGCCTTCCGGGACAGGGGGTCGGTAATTCACCCCTCCACTTT
.	TRBJ1-4	TRBV28	.	CASSLFGTQLGEKLFF	TGTGCCAGCAGTTTATTTGGGACTCAATTGGGCGAAAAACTGTTTTTT
.	TRBJ2-3	TRBV4-2	TRBD2	CASSHGAGGPGDTQYF	TGTGCCAGCAGCCATGGAGCGGGGGGGCCGGGAGATACGCAGTATTTT
once	TRBJ1-6	TRBV11-3	TRBD1	CASSLRTGGKSPLHF	TGTGCCAGCAGCTTACGGACAGGCGGAAAATCACCCCTCCACTTT
.	TRBJ2-7	TRBV11-2	TRBD1	CASSLDPGQGSYEQYF	TGTGCCAGCAGCTTAGATCCGGGACAGGGGAGTTACGAGCAGTACTTC
.	TRBJ1-6	TRBV6-5	.	CASSDSYNSPLHF	TGTGCCAGCAGTGACAGCTATAATTCACCCCTCCACTTT